Below are 9 T cell receptor beta chains sequenced from a single sample in a study of Ad26.COV2.S vaccination and SARS-CoV-2 variants. TCRdb's copy holds only in-frame clones and misses some; the assay was immunoSEQ multiplex PCR. The sample yields some 350,000 clones, roughly 81% seen once. Treatment reported: about 20 received Ad26.COV2.S at low or high dose, single or two shots; roughly five received placebo; per-sample allocation not given. Sampling occurred on day 63 after the first vaccine or placebo injection. Source: peripheral blood, taken in a trial of Ad26.COV2.S vaccine versus placebo. These receptors were collected from a person between 18 and 60 years old who received the Ad26.COV2.S COVID-19 vaccine or a placebo.

The CDR3 DNA follows: TGTGCCAGCAGTGAGAGTCCCAATCAGCCCCAGCATTTT. Translating gives CASSESPNQPQHF. This chain connects TRBV6-1 to TRBJ1-5; D unresolved. The V gene lost 3 bases and the J gene lost 3 bases, with 6 bases spanning the gap. From germline, CDR1 is MNHNS and CDR2 SASEGT. This CDR3 is built from 13 residues.

The V gene is TRBV29-1, the J gene TRBJ1-1, with D possibly being TRBD1 (5 bases). V shed 3 bases and J shed 2 bases, with 10 bases lying between them. In germline, CDR1 is SQVTM, CDR2 ANQGSEA. This CDR3 region has 13 residues. The CDR3 region is CSVDFRENTEAFF. Written as DNA, the CDR3 is TGCAGCGTTGACTTCAGGGAAAACACTGAAGCTTTCTTT.

The chain combines TRBV7-8 with TRBJ2-7, with TRBD2 identical over 12 bases. The trim removed 5 bases at V and 2 bases at J, leaving 7 bases unmatched. The CDR3 covers 16 residues. In germline, CDR1 is SGHVS, CDR2 FQNEAQ. CDR3 coding DNA: TGTGCCAGCAGCGTAACTAGCGGGGGGTCACCCTACGAGCAGTACTTC. Its translation is CASSVTSGGSPYEQYF.

This chain uses TRBV5-8 with TRBJ1-2, with D hard to call. Trimming took off 0 bases at V and 4 bases at J, with 13 bases between the two ends. Germline V gene lookup returns CDR1 SGHTS and CDR2 YDEGEE. CDR3 length: 15 amino acids. In DNA form, the CDR3 reads TGTGCCAGCAGCTTGGTGTGGGCGGCTGGCTATGGCTACACCTTC. Protein product: CASSLVWAAGYGYTF.

The chain couples TRBV4-3 to TRBJ1-5; no definite D call. Trimming took 0 bases from V and 6 from J, leaving 6 bases between them. The CDR3 loop spans 13 amino acids. The germline gives CDR1 LGHNA, CDR2 YSLEER. The CDR3 DNA follows: TGCGCCAGCAGCCAAGAGAATGGTCAGCCCCAGCATTTT. It is translated as CASSQENGQPQHF.

This clone showed up just once. CDR3 sequence reads: CASGGLGVPEYNEQFF. CDR3 nucleotide sequence: TGTGCCAGCGGGGGTCTCGGGGTCCCGGAGTACAATGAGCAGTTCTTC. V and J are TRBV28 and TRBJ2-1; the D call may be TRBD1 or TRBD2 (5 bases each). V was cut by 8 bases and J by 4 bases, with 21 bases left in between. Germline values: CDR1 MDHEN, CDR2 SYDVKM. This CDR3 is 16 amino acids long.

The rearrangement joins TRBV28 to TRBJ2-1, with 12 bases aligning to TRBD2. There are 14 residues in the CDR3. CDR1 is MDHEN, CDR2 SYDVKM, per germline. Germline trimming cut 1 base from V and 9 bases from J; bases unmatched to any gene: 1. The CDR3 nucleotides are TGTGCCAGCAGTTTATCTAGCGGGAGGGTTGAGCAGTTCTTC. Residues: CASSLSSGRVEQFF.

This sequence joins TRBV7-2 and TRBJ1-2; perhaps TRBD1 as D (6 bases). CDR3 size: 17 residues. Germline V gene lookup returns CDR1 SGHTA and CDR2 FQGNSA. V was pared by 1 base and J by 3 bases, with 18 bases between. The CDR3 sequence is CASSLGRTAARDYGYTF. The CDR3 nucleotides are TGTGCCAGCAGCTTAGGAAGGACAGCCGCTAGAGACTATGGCTACACCTTC.

The genes are TRBV6-2 or TRBV6-3 and TRBJ2-3; D possibly corresponds to TRBD2 (6 bases). This CDR3 has 16 residues. V was cut by 6 bases and J by 0 bases, with 16 bases left in between. The germline V gene encodes CDR1 MNHEY and CDR2 SVGEGT. The CDR3 sequence: CASSRGTATSTDTQYF. CDR3 nucleotide sequence: TGTGCCAGCAGCCGCGGGACGGCAACTAGCACAGATACGCAGTATTTT.